A selection of T cell receptor beta chains follows, all from one sample in a study of T-cell memory formation after mild COVID-19. TCRdb processed the 5' RACE reads anew with MiXCR; each CDR3 protein has one entry. This repertoire shows 250,000 to 350,000 distinct CDR3 sequences, approximately 19% found once; its top ten account for 21%. Sequencing input: PBMCs or a T cell subset sorted from them (not recorded which). Receptors originate from a man between 18 and 29 years old who had mild COVID-19 (a few samples of this study predate the infection). Cell type and time point are not known. Both conserved end residues are part of each CDR3. The order of the fields is clone size, D gene, J gene, V gene, CDR3 DNA, CDR3 protein. The D gene is left open where the match is weak. Expanded clones are given a class, and other clones once, few, many or no size at all.

clone size: few; D gene: -; J gene: TRBJ1-2; V gene: TRBV7-2; CDR3 DNA: TGTGCCAGCAGCTATAGAATGGGACGTTATAACTATGGCTACACCTTC; CDR3 protein: CASSYRMGRYNYGYTF
clone size: -; D gene: -; J gene: TRBJ2-1; V gene: TRBV6-1; CDR3 DNA: TGTGCCAGCAGTGAACCGGGCGGGGCCGGCTACAATGAGCAGTTCTTC; CDR3 protein: CASSEPGGAGYNEQFF
clone size: -; D gene: -; J gene: TRBJ2-2; V gene: TRBV14; CDR3 DNA: TGTGCCAGCAGCCACAGAAACACCGGGGAGCTGTTTTTT; CDR3 protein: CASSHRNTGELFF
clone size: -; D gene: TRBD1; J gene: TRBJ2-7; V gene: TRBV4-2; CDR3 DNA: TGTGCCAGCAGCCAGTGGGACAGAGGGTACGAGCAGTACTTC; CDR3 protein: CASSQWDRGYEQYF
clone size: -; D gene: -; J gene: TRBJ1-1; V gene: TRBV5-1; CDR3 DNA: TGCGCCAGCAGCTTGGAGATGGGCCAAAACACTGAAGCTTTCTTT; CDR3 protein: CASSLEMGQNTEAFF
clone size: few; D gene: -; J gene: TRBJ1-4; V gene: TRBV11-2; CDR3 DNA: TGTGCCAGCAGCCGCAAAACAGGGAAAAGTGAGAATGAAAAACTGTTTTTT; CDR3 protein: CASSRKTGKSENEKLFF
clone size: few; D gene: -; J gene: TRBJ2-1; V gene: TRBV13; CDR3 DNA: TGTGCCAGCAGCTTAAGGCTAGCTCGTGATGAGCAGTTCTTC; CDR3 protein: CASSLRLARDEQFF
clone size: -; D gene: -; J gene: TRBJ2-1; V gene: TRBV10-2; CDR3 DNA: TGCGCCACGGCCGGGGGCGGCAATGAGCAGTTCTTC; CDR3 protein: CATAGGGNEQFF
clone size: -; D gene: TRBD2; J gene: TRBJ2-3; V gene: TRBV5-6; CDR3 DNA: TGTGCCAGCAGCTTGGTGGCTAGCGGGGGCACAGATACGCAGTATTTT; CDR3 protein: CASSLVASGGTDTQYF
clone size: -; D gene: -; J gene: TRBJ2-1; V gene: TRBV6-2/TRBV6-3; CDR3 DNA: TGTGCCAGCAGGGCAGCGGCCTACAATGAGCAGTTCTTC; CDR3 protein: CASRAAAYNEQFF
clone size: few; D gene: -; J gene: TRBJ2-3; V gene: TRBV23-1; CDR3 DNA: TGCGCCAGCATCGGGACAACTAGCACAGATACGCAGTATTTT; CDR3 protein: CASIGTTSTDTQYF
clone size: -; D gene: -; J gene: TRBJ1-1; V gene: TRBV7-6; CDR3 DNA: TGTGCCAGCAGCTTAGCGTCCGGTCAGGGATTGGACACTGAAGCTTTCTTT; CDR3 protein: CASSLASGQGLDTEAFF
clone size: -; D gene: TRBD1; J gene: TRBJ2-3; V gene: TRBV9; CDR3 DNA: TGTGCCAGCAGCGGACAGGGATTCACAGATACGCAGTATTTT; CDR3 protein: CASSGQGFTDTQYF
clone size: once; D gene: TRBD1; J gene: TRBJ1-2; V gene: TRBV2; CDR3 DNA: TGTGCCAGCAGTGGGGGGGACAGGGTCGATGGCTACACCTTC; CDR3 protein: CASSGGDRVDGYTF
clone size: few; D gene: -; J gene: TRBJ2-5; V gene: TRBV11-2; CDR3 DNA: TGTGCCAGCAGCAGGGACTTCAAAGAGACCCAGTACTTC; CDR3 protein: CASSRDFKETQYF
clone size: -; D gene: -; J gene: TRBJ2-2; V gene: TRBV28; CDR3 DNA: TGTGCCAGCAGTTTGGAGACACCGAGAGCCGGGGAGCTGTTTTTT; CDR3 protein: CASSLETPRAGELFF
clone size: -; D gene: -; J gene: TRBJ2-7; V gene: TRBV20-1; CDR3 DNA: TGCAGTGCGCGGGACCGTCCCTACGAGCAGTACTTC; CDR3 protein: CSARDRPYEQYF
clone size: few; D gene: TRBD2; J gene: TRBJ2-3; V gene: TRBV18; CDR3 DNA: TGTGCCAGCTCTCCTCTAGCGCCGGCGGGGGGAGTCGATACGCAGTATTTT; CDR3 protein: CASSPLAPAGGVDTQYF
clone size: -; D gene: -; J gene: TRBJ2-3; V gene: TRBV4-3; CDR3 DNA: TGCGCCAGCAGCCCACCCCCGGGACCTAGCACAGATACGCAGTATTTT; CDR3 protein: CASSPPPGPSTDTQYF
clone size: -; D gene: TRBD2; J gene: TRBJ2-7; V gene: TRBV28; CDR3 DNA: TGTGCCAGCAGTCGGACTAGCGTCAGAGGTTACGAGCAGTACTTC; CDR3 protein: CASSRTSVRGYEQYF
clone size: -; D gene: -; J gene: TRBJ2-7; V gene: TRBV15; CDR3 DNA: TGTGCCACCAGCCCCACGACGGCCTCCTACGAGCAGTACTTC; CDR3 protein: CATSPTTASYEQYF
clone size: few; D gene: TRBD1; J gene: TRBJ1-6; V gene: TRBV10-3; CDR3 DNA: TGTGCCACCGGACAGGAGAGTTCACCCCTCCACTTT; CDR3 protein: CATGQESSPLHF
clone size: few; D gene: TRBD2; J gene: TRBJ2-1; V gene: TRBV6-4; CDR3 DNA: TGTGCCAGCAGGCTAGCGGGGGGAAATGAGCAGTTCTTC; CDR3 protein: CASRLAGGNEQFF